Sequencing of this T cell receptor beta chain was carried out in a study of blood T cells in healthy people across ages. It was with a sample-barcoded 5' primer and a J-beta primer mix that a second PCR of roughly 7 to 12 cycles was run. Every cDNA molecule bore a tag from a template-switch adaptor containing 12 random nucleotides. TCRdb re-called the 5' RACE reads through MiXCR, storing one row per CDR3 protein. The table lists about 1,000,000 distinct CDR3 sequences, 35% to 50% of them singletons. Worth noting for this clonotype: The antigen remains unidentified.

Study-level points and caveats: Higher naive T cell percentage went strongly together with higher TCR beta diversity. A conclusive naive versus antigen-experienced comparison was prevented by the unsorted PBMCs.

Per germline, CDR1 MNHNS and CDR2 SASEGT. CDR3 size: 14 residues. Trimming cost V 6 bases and J 4 bases, with 13 bases left between them. The specimen was blood. This sequence was found in a woman aged 55-70 years in good health. This chain links TRBV6-1 with TRBJ2-1; perhaps TRBD2 as D (5 bases). The CDR3 sequence is CASRPPGLYNEQFF. The CDR3 region has the DNA TGTGCCAGCAGGCCCCCGGGGTTATACAATGAGCAGTTCTTC.